A single sample is the source of the 24 T cell receptor beta chains below, sequenced in a study of T cell changes during pregnancy in multiple sclerosis (dated by TCRdb to between 2018 and 2021). Library prep was done by the immunoSEQ multiplex PCR assay. Imported from immuneACCESS, the table was reduced by TCRdb to in-frame sequences with V and J called. These copies leave out some clones; in studies compared against another copy, an unresolved V gene accounts for under half, and the cause of the remainder is not known. The sample contains 42,000 or so clones, 90% of them found a single time. The top ten hold 9% to 10% of the sample. This sample comprised CD8+ T cells from peripheral blood mononuclear cells, obtained in the first trimester of pregnancy. Receptor source: a female donor with multiple sclerosis, enrolled in a pregnancy study.

J is TRBJ2-7 and V is TRBV9, with D possibly matching TRBD1 (7 bases). The V end lost 0 bases, the J end lost 7 bases, and 17 bases lay between the germline ends. Germline V gene lookup returns CDR1 SGDLS and CDR2 YYNGEE. The CDR3 is made up of 15 amino acids. The CDR3 here is CASSVDGATGREQYF. The CDR3 DNA follows: TGTGCCAGCAGCGTAGATGGGGCGACAGGGAGGGAGCAGTACTTC.

The chain links TRBV7-7 to TRBJ2-3; tentatively, D is TRBD2 (5 bases). Trimming shortened V by 5 bases and J by 4 bases, and 10 bases separated the two germline ends. The CDR3 is made up of 13 amino acids. CDR1 is SSHAT and CDR2 is FNYEAQ in the germline V gene (reference sequence). CDR3 sequence reads: CASSPMGADTQYF. The CDR3 region has the DNA TGTGCCAGCAGCCCCATGGGAGCAGATACGCAGTATTTT.

This chain joins TRBV13 and TRBJ1-1; the D gene is possibly TRBD1 (6 bases). Germline V gene data show CDR1 as PRHDT and CDR2 as FYEKMQ (reference sequence). This CDR3 has 16 amino acids. The V gene lost 2 bases and the J gene lost 1 base, with 14 bases spanning the gap. CDR3 nucleotides: TGTGCCAGCAGCTTAAGCCCTGGACAGTCGAACACTGAAGCTTTCTTT. It specifies CASSLSPGQSNTEAFF.

V gene TRBV2 combines with J gene TRBJ2-7, with 9 positions matching TRBD1. With V trimmed by 11 bases and J by 4 bases, 6 bases remained unmatched. CDR1 and CDR2 (germline): SNHLY, FYNNEI. The CDR3 length is 12 residues. The DNA of the CDR3 is TGTGCCGGAGGGACAGGGAGGTACGAGCAGTACTTC. Translated: CAGGTGRYEQYF.

The V call is TRBV11-2, the J call TRBJ2-7; weak D call: TRBD1 (5 bases). Deletions cut 1 base from V and 1 base from J, with 17 bases between. The CDR3 contains 17 residues. Per germline, CDR1 SGHAT and CDR2 FQNNGV. The CDR3 here is CASSLGGPGQGSYEQYF. The CDR3 DNA reads as TGTGCCAGCAGCTTAGGGGGTCCCGGGCAGGGATCCTACGAGCAGTACTTC.

There are a few counts of this clone. The rearrangement links TRBV27 to TRBJ1-5, with D possibly being TRBD1 (6 bases). From germline, CDR1 is MNHEY and CDR2 SMNVEV (reference sequence). This CDR3 has 14 residues. V lost 1 base, J lost 6 bases, and 10 bases lay in between. CDR3 coding DNA: TGTGCCAGCAGTTTATGGGGGGGCGGTCAGCCCCAGCATTTT. Translated, it gives CASSLWGGGQPQHF.

The gene calls are TRBV19 and TRBJ1-5, with 8 bases aligning to TRBD1. The CDR3 sequence is 17 residues long. V trimming: 4 bases; J trimming: 1 base; junction bases outside the gene matches: 9. CDR1 is LNHDA and CDR2 is SQIVND in the germline V gene (reference sequence). This CDR3 reads CASSTLPGQESNQPQHF. The DNA for the CDR3 is TGTGCCAGTAGTACCCTGCCGGGACAGGAGAGCAATCAGCCCCAGCATTTT.

The chain is built from TRBV7-9 and TRBJ1-1, with 7 bases fitting TRBD1. With 1 base clipped from V and 0 bases from J, the junction kept 5 bases outside the gene matches. The CDR3 has 16 amino acids. Germline CDR1 reads SEHNR; CDR2 reads FQNEAQ (reference sequence). CDR3 nucleotide sequence: TGTGCCAGCAGCTTAGGTGGACAGGCTCTGAACACTGAAGCTTTCTTT. Its translation is CASSLGGQALNTEAFF.

The chain recombines TRBV30 with TRBJ2-2, with a tentative D call TRBD1 (5 bases). Germline CDR1 is GTSNPN and CDR2 is SVGIG (reference sequence). V lost 0 bases, J lost 3 bases, and 14 bases lay in between. This CDR3 region has 16 residues. CDR3 nucleotides: TGTGCCTGGAGTGTACCCTGGCAGGGATACACCGGGGAGCTGTTTTTT. Protein: CAWSVPWQGYTGELFF.

The gene calls are TRBV29-1 and TRBJ2-2, with 7 bases matching TRBD2. The V and J ends lost 5 bases and 4 bases, in that order; junction bases with no gene match: 4. Germline CDR1 is SQVTM and CDR2 is ANQGSEA. This CDR3 has 13 amino acids. The CDR3 DNA reads as TGCAGCGTTTCAACGGGGGGCACCGGGGAGCTGTTTTTT. It encodes CSVSTGGTGELFF.

The V and J genes are TRBV7-9 and TRBJ1-2, with 8 bases that match TRBD1. CDR3 length equals 14 residues. Germline V lookup: CDR1 SEHNR, CDR2 FQNEAQ (reference sequence). V gave up 5 bases and J gave up 5 bases; unmatched junction bases: 7. CDR3 DNA: TGTGCCAGCAGCGCCGACAGGGGCGGTTATGGCTACACCTTC. Translating it yields CASSADRGGYGYTF.

The V call is TRBV7-9, the J call TRBJ2-2; 11 nucleotides match TRBD2. The CDR3 is made up of 15 amino acids. Germline CDR1 SEHNR, CDR2 FQNEAQ (reference sequence). The trim removed 6 bases at V and 6 bases at J, leaving 6 bases unmatched. As DNA, the CDR3 is TGTGCCAGCAGGCTAGCGGGGGGTGCTGCCGGGGAGCTGTTTTTT. Translated, it gives CASRLAGGAAGELFF.

Of note for this clone: This sample also contains other DNA sequences that code for the same CDR3. The chain carries TRBV7-9 and TRBJ1-1, with D maybe TRBD1 (5 bases). The V end was cut by 0 bases, the J end by 4 bases, with 12 bases between. The CDR3 runs 15 residues. The germline V gene has CDR1 SEHNR and CDR2 FQNEAQ (reference sequence). The CDR3 DNA is TGTGCCAGCAGCTTAGCCGGGGGGAGGGTCACTGAAGCTTTCTTT. Amino acid sequence: CASSLAGGRVTEAFF. The complete variable domain, with remaining parts taken from reference TRBV7-9 and TRBJ1-1, reads DTGVSQNPRHKITKRGQNVTFRCDPISEHNRLYWYRQTLGQGPEFLTYFQNEAQLEKSRLLSDRFSAERPKGSFSTLEIQRTEQGDSAMYLCASSLAGGRVTEAFFGQGTRLTVV.

The genes are TRBV10-2 and TRBJ2-7; a weak D match, TRBD2 (6 bases). Germline V lookup: CDR1 WSHSY, CDR2 SAAADI. The V and J ends lost 2 bases and 4 bases respectively, with 9 bases between them. The CDR3 is 13 amino acids. For the CDR3, the DNA is TGCGCCAGCAGTGAGACTAGCCATTACGAGCAGTACTTC. It yields the protein CASSETSHYEQYF.

This clone was seen only once. The rearrangement joins TRBV5-5 to TRBJ1-2; D is uncertain. V gave up 0 bases and J gave up 8 bases, with 5 bases separating them. This CDR3 comprises 11 residues. Germline V CDR1 and CDR2: SGHKS, YYEKEE (reference sequence). The CDR3 loop is CASSLAGGYTF. The CDR3 region has the DNA TGTGCCAGCAGCTTGGCGGGAGGCTACACCTTC.

This clone was observed a few times. V usage is TRBV19 and J usage is TRBJ1-1; TRBD1 matches at 7 bases. There are 13 residues in the CDR3. J gave up 5 bases and V 7 bases, and 7 bases lay outside the gene matches. Germline CDR1 LNHDA, CDR2 SQIVND (reference sequence). The CDR3 protein is CASKTGPWTEAFF. CDR3 nucleotides: TGTGCCAGTAAGACAGGGCCATGGACTGAAGCTTTCTTT.

The chain employs TRBV19 and TRBJ1-1; maybe TRBD1 (5 bases). The CDR3 totals 15 residues. In germline, CDR1 is LNHDA, CDR2 SQIVND (reference sequence). The V gene lost 0 bases and the J gene lost 4 bases, with 12 bases spanning the gap. The CDR3 DNA sequence: TGTGCCAGTAGTATAGATCCGGGGGGGGTCACTGAAGCTTTCTTT. It specifies CASSIDPGGVTEAFF.

In nucleotides, the CDR3 is TGCGCCAGCAGCTTGGCTCCTTTTTACGAGCAGTACTTC. Translation gives CASSLAPFYEQYF. V is TRBV5-1 and J is TRBJ2-7, with D unclear. V lost 0 bases and J 4 bases, leaving 8 bases between the germline ends. The CDR3 is made up of 13 amino acids. Germline V gives CDR1 SGHRS, CDR2 YFSETQ.

V gene TRBV9 combines with J gene TRBJ1-2; D is possibly TRBD1 (6 bases). The CDR3 is 15 amino acids. Germline CDR1 reads SGDLS; CDR2 reads YYNGEE. V was clipped by 4 bases and J by 5 bases, with 18 bases between them. The CDR3 sequence: CASSSTTGLGYGYTF. The CDR3 DNA is TGTGCCAGCAGCTCCACGACAGGATTGGGATATGGCTACACCTTC. Variable domain in full (rest from reference TRBV9 and TRBJ1-2): DSGVTQTPKHLITATGQRVTLRCSPRSGDLSVYWYQQSLDQGLQFLIQYYNGEERAKGNILERFSAQQFPDLHSELNLSSLELGDSALYFCASSSTTGLGYGYTFGSGTRLTVV.

The chain joins TRBV27 to TRBJ2-7; possible D gene TRBD2, 8 bases. CDR3 length: 14 amino acids. Germline V CDR1 and CDR2: MNHEY, SMNVEV (reference sequence). The V and J ends lost 3 bases and 6 bases respectively, with 15 bases between them. DNA of the CDR3: TGTGCCAGCAGTTTTAGCGGGACAGTCTCCGAGCAGTACTTC. Its protein is CASSFSGTVSEQYF.

CDR3 in amino acids: CASVVHGSAHSGNTIYF. CDR3 in DNA: TGTGCCAGCGTTGTTCACGGGTCAGCTCACTCTGGAAACACCATATATTTT. The V gene is TRBV6-4, the J gene TRBJ1-3; no firm D call. The CDR3 is 17 amino acids. V lost 8 bases and J 0 bases, leaving 20 bases between the germline ends. Germline CDR1 MRHNA, CDR2 SNTAGT.

The chain carries TRBV5-1 and TRBJ1-3; D may be TRBD1 (5 bases). The CDR3 totals 16 residues. The germline CDR1 and CDR2 sequences are SGHRS and YFSETQ. Deletions cut 2 bases from V and 0 bases from J, with 12 bases between. DNA of the CDR3: TGCGCCAGCAGCTTCCCCGGGGGGGTCTCTGGAAACACCATATATTTT. It yields the protein CASSFPGGVSGNTIYF.

The V gene is TRBV18, the J gene TRBJ1-1, with a possible D match to TRBD1 (6 bases). The germline V gene encodes CDR1 KGHSH and CDR2 LQKENI. The ends were cut back, 4 bases at V and 0 bases at J, with 15 bases in the middle. The CDR3 runs to 16 residues. The CDR3 protein is CASSLEQGALNTEAFF. The CDR3 DNA reads as TGTGCCAGCTCACTTGAACAGGGAGCCCTGAACACTGAAGCTTTCTTT.

This chain uses TRBV7-9 with TRBJ1-1, with D perhaps TRBD1 (5 bases). Trimming cost V 3 bases and J 3 bases, with 20 bases left between them. The CDR3 runs 17 residues. Germline values: CDR1 SEHNR, CDR2 FQNEAQ (reference sequence). CDR3 region: CASSLGLGVGGDTEAFF. DNA for the CDR3: TGTGCCAGCAGCTTGGGCCTCGGGGTGGGAGGGGACACTGAAGCTTTCTTT. The whole variable domain, remainder taken from reference TRBV7-9 and TRBJ1-1, is DTGVSQNPRHKITKRGQNVTFRCDPISEHNRLYWYRQTLGQGPEFLTYFQNEAQLEKSRLLSDRFSAERPKGSFSTLEIQRTEQGDSAMYLCASSLGLGVGGDTEAFFGQGTRLTVV.